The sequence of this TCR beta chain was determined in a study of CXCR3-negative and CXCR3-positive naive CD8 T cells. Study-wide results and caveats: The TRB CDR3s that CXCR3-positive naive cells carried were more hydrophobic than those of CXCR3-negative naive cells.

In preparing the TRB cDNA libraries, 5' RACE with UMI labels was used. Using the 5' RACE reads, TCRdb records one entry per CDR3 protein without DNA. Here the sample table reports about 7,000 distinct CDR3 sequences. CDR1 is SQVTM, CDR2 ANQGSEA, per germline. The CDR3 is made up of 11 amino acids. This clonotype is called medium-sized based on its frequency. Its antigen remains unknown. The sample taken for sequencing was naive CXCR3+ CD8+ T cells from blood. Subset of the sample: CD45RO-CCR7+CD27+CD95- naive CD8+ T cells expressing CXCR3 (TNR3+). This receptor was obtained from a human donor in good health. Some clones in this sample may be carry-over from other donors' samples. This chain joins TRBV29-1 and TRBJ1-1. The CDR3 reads CSVEVDTEAFF.